The 12 T cell receptor beta chains in this list originate from one sample, sequenced in a study of T cell repertoires in aging, cancer and after chemotherapy. A mixed TRB-A/B primer pool amplified rearranged TRB by multiplex touch-down PCR. TCRdb re-called the multiplex PCR reads through MiXCR, storing one row per CDR3 protein. The sample carries some 5,000 distinct CDR3 sequences, about 32% recorded once. The template was genomic DNA from peripheral blood, not RNA. Sequenced sample: blood. The receptors were sampled from a human donor with a blood cancer. The donor label of this sample is uncertain.

This clonotype was seen a handful of times. V gene TRBV6-1 combines with J gene TRBJ2-7; D is uncertain. In germline, CDR1 is MNHNS, CDR2 SASEGT. This CDR3 has 11 residues. V shed 7 bases and J shed 4 bases, with 8 bases lying between them. This CDR3 is CASTPYYEQYF. CDR3 DNA: TGTGCCAGCACCCCCTATTACGAGCAGTACTTC.

This clonotype was observed a few times. The V and J genes are TRBV20-1 and TRBJ2-5; TRBD1 matches 7 bases. V lost 3 bases and J lost 2; bases outside the gene matches: 15. Germline V gene lookup returns CDR1 DFQATT and CDR2 SNEGSKA (reference sequence). The CDR3 is 17 amino acids. The CDR3 DNA sequence: TGCAGTGCTAGGAACCCCGGGACAGCCGACTATCAAGAGACCCAGTACTTC. Translation: CSARNPGTADYQETQYF.

The CDR3 bases are TGTGCCACCAGTGATTTTCTTGGACAGGCGAACACCGGGGAGCTGTTTTTT. Its protein is CATSDFLGQANTGELFF. V and J are TRBV24-1 and TRBJ2-2, with 7 bases matching TRBD1. Trimming removed 1 base from V and 0 bases from J; junction bases left unmatched: 4. The CDR3 loop spans 17 amino acids. Germline V gene data show CDR1 as KGHDR and CDR2 as SFDVKD.

This clonotype was seen only a few times. The chain joins TRBV6-1 to TRBJ2-7; 8 nucleotides align to TRBD2. Trimming at V came to 2 bases and at J to 11 bases, leaving 17 bases not matched to a gene. The CDR3 contains 16 residues. Germline CDR1 reads MNHNS; CDR2 reads SASEGT. The CDR3 sequence: CASSEFVSGAGGRKYF. The DNA for the CDR3 is TGTGCCAGCAGTGAATTTGTTTCCGGGGCGGGAGGAAGGAAGTACTTC.

The CDR3 loop is CASSLALPGDNEQFF. For the CDR3, the DNA is TGTGCCAGCAGCTTAGCGCTTCCAGGGGACAATGAGCAGTTCTTC. This chain connects TRBV7-9 to TRBJ2-1, with TRBD1 as a possible D gene (6 bases). This CDR3 spans 15 amino acids. Trimming removed 0 bases from V and 5 bases from J, with 11 bases in between. Germline-derived CDR1 and CDR2 are SEHNR and FQNEAQ (reference sequence). Combining the CDR3 with reference TRBV7-9 and TRBJ2-1 gives the whole variable domain DTGVSQNPRHKITKRGQNVTFRCDPISEHNRLYWYRQTLGQGPEFLTYFQNEAQLEKSRLLSDRFSAERPKGSFSTLEIQRTEQGDSAMYLCASSLALPGDNEQFFGPGTRLTVL.

This clonotype appeared a few times. The genes are TRBV6-5 and TRBJ1-5, with D possibly TRBD1 on 5 matching bases. Deletions cut 0 bases from V and 2 bases from J, with 11 bases between. This CDR3 is built from 16 residues. Germline V CDR1 and CDR2: MNHEY, SVGAGI. The DNA for the CDR3 is TGTGCCAGCAGTTACTCGGAACAGGAAGGCAATCAGCCCCAGCATTTT. It specifies CASSYSEQEGNQPQHF.

This clonotype is categorized as medium-sized. The chain recombines TRBV19 with TRBJ2-1; D is perhaps TRBD1 (6 bases). V was trimmed by 4 bases and J by 4 bases, leaving 14 bases between them. The V gene's germline CDR1 is LNHDA and CDR2 SQIVND (reference sequence). This CDR3 contains 15 residues. CDR3: CASSRLGGQYNEQFF. The CDR3, as DNA: TGTGCCAGTAGTAGGCTTGGCGGACAGTACAATGAGCAGTTCTTC.

This clonotype is medium-sized. The chain combines TRBV6-5 with TRBJ2-7; 7 bases align to TRBD1. With V trimmed by 5 bases and J by 0 bases, 4 bases remained unmatched. Germline CDR1 and CDR2: MNHEY and SVGAGI. This CDR3 region has 14 residues. The CDR3 DNA reads as TGTGCCAGCAGTGACAGGGTTACCTCCTACGAGCAGTACTTC. This translates into CASSDRVTSYEQYF.

The gene calls are TRBV7-6 and TRBJ2-7; no reliable D call. Germline CDR1 reads SGHVS; CDR2 reads FNYEAQ. This CDR3 comprises 14 residues. The V end was cut by 5 bases, the J end by 5 bases, with 16 bases between. In DNA form, the CDR3 reads TGTGCCAGCAGCCTCCTAGTAGGTATTCACGAGCAGTACTTC. Its translation: CASSLLVGIHEQYF.

The rearrangement joins TRBV11-3 to TRBJ2-7; D is ambiguous. V lost 3 bases, J lost 1 base, and 16 bases lay in between. CDR1 is SGHNT, CDR2 YENEEA, per germline. The length of the CDR3 is 16 residues. CDR3 sequence: CASSLITEIISYEQYF. The CDR3 DNA sequence: TGTGCCAGCAGCTTGATAACAGAGATTATTTCCTACGAGCAGTACTTC. Complete variable domain (other parts from reference TRBV11-3 and TRBJ2-7): EAGVVQSPRYKIIEKKQPVAFWCNPISGHNTLYWYLQNLGQGPELLIRYENEEAVDDSQLPKDRFSAERLKGVDSTLKIQPAELGDSAVYLCASSLITEIISYEQYFGPGTRLTVT.

The chain uses TRBV11-1 and TRBJ2-1; D unclear. Trimming shortened V by 1 base and J by 2 bases, and 3 bases separated the two germline ends. The germline CDR1 and CDR2 sequences are SGHAT and FQDESV (reference sequence). This CDR3 has 13 amino acids. The CDR3 protein is CASSLVPYNEQFF. As DNA, the CDR3 is TGTGCCAGCAGCTTAGTCCCCTACAATGAGCAGTTCTTC.

Only a few counts were recorded for this clonotype. This chain uses TRBV27 with TRBJ1-6; 9 nucleotides line up with TRBD1. The germline V gene has CDR1 MNHEY and CDR2 SMNVEV (reference sequence). V lost 6 bases and J lost 9; bases outside the gene matches: 6. This CDR3 contains 14 residues. CDR3 protein: CASRPGQGGSPLHF. The CDR3 DNA reads as TGTGCCAGCAGGCCGGGACAGGGAGGTTCACCCCTCCACTTT.